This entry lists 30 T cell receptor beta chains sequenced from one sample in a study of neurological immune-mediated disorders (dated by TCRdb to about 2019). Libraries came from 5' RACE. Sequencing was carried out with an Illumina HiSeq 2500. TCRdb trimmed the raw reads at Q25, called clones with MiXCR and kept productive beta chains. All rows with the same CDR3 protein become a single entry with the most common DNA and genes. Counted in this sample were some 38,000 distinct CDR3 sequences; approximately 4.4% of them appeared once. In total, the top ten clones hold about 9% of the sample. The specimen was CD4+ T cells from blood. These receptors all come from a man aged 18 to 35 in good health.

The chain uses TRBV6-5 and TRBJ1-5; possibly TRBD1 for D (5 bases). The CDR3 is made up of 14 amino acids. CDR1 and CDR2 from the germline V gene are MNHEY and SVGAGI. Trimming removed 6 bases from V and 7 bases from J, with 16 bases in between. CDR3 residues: CASRALGPRQPQHF. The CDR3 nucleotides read TGTGCCAGCAGGGCCCTGGGACCCCGCCAGCCCCAGCATTTT.

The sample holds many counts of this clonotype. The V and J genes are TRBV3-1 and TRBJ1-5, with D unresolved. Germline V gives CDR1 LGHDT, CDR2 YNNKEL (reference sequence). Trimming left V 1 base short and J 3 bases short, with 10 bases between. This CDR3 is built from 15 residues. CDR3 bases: TGTGCCAGCAGCCAAGTGGCCGGGGTCAATCAGCCCCAGCATTTT. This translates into CASSQVAGVNQPQHF.

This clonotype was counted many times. The CDR3 loop reads CASVTGILSYNEQFF. DNA for the CDR3: TGTGCCAGCGTAACGGGGATTTTGTCCTACAATGAGCAGTTCTTC. This chain links TRBV7-2 with TRBJ2-1; perhaps TRBD2 as D (5 bases). The CDR3 is 15 residues long. Trimming left V 8 bases short and J 1 base short, with 15 bases between. Per the germline V gene, CDR1 is SGHTA and CDR2 is FQGNSA.

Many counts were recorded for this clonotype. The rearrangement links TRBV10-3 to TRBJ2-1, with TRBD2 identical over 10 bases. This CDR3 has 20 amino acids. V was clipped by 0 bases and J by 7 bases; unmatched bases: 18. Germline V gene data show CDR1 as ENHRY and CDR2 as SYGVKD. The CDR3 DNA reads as TGTGCCATCAGTGAGTCGCGGGGCGTCCTAGCGGGGGACGGGAGGAATGAGCAGTTCTTC. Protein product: CAISESRGVLAGDGRNEQFF.

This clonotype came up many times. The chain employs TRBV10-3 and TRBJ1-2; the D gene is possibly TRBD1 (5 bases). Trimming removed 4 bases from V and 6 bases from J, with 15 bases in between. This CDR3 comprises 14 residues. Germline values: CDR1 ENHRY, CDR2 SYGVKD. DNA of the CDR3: TGTGCCATCAGTGGGGGTGGGGCTAAGGATGGCTACACCTTC. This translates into CAISGGGAKDGYTF.

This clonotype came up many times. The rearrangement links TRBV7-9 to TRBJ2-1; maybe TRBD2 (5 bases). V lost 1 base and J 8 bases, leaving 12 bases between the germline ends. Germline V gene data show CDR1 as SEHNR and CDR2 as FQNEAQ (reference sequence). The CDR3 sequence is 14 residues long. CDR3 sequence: CASSLGASKHEQFF. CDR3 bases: TGTGCCAGCAGCTTAGGGGCTAGCAAGCATGAGCAGTTCTTC.

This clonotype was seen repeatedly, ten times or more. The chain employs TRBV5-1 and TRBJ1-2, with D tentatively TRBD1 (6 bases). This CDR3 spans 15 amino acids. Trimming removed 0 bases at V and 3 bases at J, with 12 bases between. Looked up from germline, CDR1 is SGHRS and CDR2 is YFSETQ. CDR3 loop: CASSLGGGQDYGYTF. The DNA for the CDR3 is TGCGCCAGCAGCTTGGGTGGGGGCCAAGACTATGGCTACACCTTC. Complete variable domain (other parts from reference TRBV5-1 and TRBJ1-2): KAGVTQTPRYLIKTRGQQVTLSCSPISGHRSVSWYQQTPGQGLQFLFEYFSETQRNKGNFPGRFSGRQFSNSRSEMNVSTLELGDSALYLCASSLGGGQDYGYTFGSGTRLTVV.

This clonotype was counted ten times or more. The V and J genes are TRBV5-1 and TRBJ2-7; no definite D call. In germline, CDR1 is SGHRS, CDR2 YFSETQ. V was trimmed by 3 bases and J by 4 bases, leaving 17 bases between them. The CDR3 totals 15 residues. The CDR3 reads CASSSTTGQTYEQYF. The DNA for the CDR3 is TGCGCCAGCAGCTCCACAACGGGCCAGACATACGAGCAGTACTTC.

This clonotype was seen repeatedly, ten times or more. The CDR3 protein is CASSLKSQAARGYTF. The CDR3 DNA reads as TGTGCCAGCAGCTTAAAGAGCCAGGCGGCTCGAGGCTACACCTTC. This chain connects TRBV7-9 to TRBJ1-2; D is ambiguous. The CDR3 spans 15 residues. V shed 2 bases and J shed 8 bases, with 18 bases lying between them. The germline CDR1 and CDR2 sequences are SEHNR and FQNEAQ (reference sequence).

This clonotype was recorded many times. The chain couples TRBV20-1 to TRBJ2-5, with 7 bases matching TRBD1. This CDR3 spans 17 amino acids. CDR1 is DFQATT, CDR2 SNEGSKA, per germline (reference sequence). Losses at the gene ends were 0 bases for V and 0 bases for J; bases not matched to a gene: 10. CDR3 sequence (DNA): TGCAGTGCTAGAGATGGGCAACCGGGACAGAACCAAGAGACCCAGTACTTC. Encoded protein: CSARDGQPGQNQETQYF.

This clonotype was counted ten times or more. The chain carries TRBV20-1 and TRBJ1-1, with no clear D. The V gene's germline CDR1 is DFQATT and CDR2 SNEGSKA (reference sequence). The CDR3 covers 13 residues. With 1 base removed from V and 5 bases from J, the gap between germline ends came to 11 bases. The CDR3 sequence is CSARAFHRTEAFF. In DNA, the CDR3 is TGCAGTGCTAGAGCGTTCCACCGGACTGAAGCTTTCTTT.

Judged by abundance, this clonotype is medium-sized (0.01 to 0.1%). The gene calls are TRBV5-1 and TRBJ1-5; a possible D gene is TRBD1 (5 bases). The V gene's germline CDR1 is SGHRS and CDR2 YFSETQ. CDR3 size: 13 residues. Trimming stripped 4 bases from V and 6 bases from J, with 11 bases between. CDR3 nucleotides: TGCGCCAGCAGCCTGGAGGGGTCTCAGCCCCAGCATTTT. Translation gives CASSLEGSQPQHF.

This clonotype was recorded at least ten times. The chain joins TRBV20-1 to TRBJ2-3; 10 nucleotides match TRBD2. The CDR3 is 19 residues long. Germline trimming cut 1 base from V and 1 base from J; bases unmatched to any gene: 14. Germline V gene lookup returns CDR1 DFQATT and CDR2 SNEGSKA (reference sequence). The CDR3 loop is CSARGGLAGALEGTDTQYF. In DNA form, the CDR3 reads TGCAGTGCTAGAGGAGGTCTAGCGGGGGCTCTAGAAGGCACAGATACGCAGTATTTT.

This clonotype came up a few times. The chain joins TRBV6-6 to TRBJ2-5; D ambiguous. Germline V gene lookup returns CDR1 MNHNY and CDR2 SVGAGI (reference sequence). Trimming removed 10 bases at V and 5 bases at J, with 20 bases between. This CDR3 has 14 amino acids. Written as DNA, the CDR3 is TGTGCCACTTCAACGATATCCAAGTTTGAGACCCAGTACTTC. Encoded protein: CATSTISKFETQYF.

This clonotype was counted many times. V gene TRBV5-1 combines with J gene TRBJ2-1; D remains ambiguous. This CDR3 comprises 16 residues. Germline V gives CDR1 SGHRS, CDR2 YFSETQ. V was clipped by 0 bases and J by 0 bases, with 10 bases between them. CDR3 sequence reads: CASSLGLLNSYNEQFF. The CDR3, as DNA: TGCGCCAGCAGCTTGGGGCTACTAAACTCCTACAATGAGCAGTTCTTC.

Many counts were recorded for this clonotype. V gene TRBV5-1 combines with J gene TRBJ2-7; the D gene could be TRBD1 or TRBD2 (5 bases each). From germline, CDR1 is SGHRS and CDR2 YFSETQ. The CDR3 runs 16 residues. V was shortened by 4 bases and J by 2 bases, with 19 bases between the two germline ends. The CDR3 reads CASSLGDRKSTYEQYF. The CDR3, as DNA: TGCGCCAGCAGCCTGGGAGACAGAAAATCAACCTACGAGCAGTACTTC.

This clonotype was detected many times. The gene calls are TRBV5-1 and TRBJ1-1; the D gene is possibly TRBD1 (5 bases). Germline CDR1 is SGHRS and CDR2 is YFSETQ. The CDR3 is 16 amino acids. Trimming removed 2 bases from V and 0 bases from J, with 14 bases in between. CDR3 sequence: CASSFTGGSMNTEAFF. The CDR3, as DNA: TGCGCCAGCAGCTTCACCGGGGGTTCCATGAACACTGAAGCTTTCTTT.

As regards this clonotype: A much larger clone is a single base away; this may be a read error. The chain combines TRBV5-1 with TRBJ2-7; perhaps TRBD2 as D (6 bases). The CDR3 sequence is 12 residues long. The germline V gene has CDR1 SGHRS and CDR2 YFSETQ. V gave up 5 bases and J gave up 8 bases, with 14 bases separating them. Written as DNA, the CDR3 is TGCGCCAGCAGTTACACTCGGGGGAAGCAGTACTTC. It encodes CASSYTRGKQYF.

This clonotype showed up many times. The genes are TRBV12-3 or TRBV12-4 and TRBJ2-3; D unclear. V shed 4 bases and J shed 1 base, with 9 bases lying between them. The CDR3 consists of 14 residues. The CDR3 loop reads CASSSQVRTDTQYF. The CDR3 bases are TGTGCCAGCAGTTCCCAGGTCCGCACAGATACGCAGTATTTT.

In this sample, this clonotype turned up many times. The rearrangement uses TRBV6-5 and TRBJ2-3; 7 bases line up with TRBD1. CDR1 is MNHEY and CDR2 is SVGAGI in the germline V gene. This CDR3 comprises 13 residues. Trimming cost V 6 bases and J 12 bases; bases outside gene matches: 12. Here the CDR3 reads CASRQPEGARQYF. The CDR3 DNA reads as TGTGCCAGCAGGCAACCCGAGGGGGCGAGACAGTATTTT.

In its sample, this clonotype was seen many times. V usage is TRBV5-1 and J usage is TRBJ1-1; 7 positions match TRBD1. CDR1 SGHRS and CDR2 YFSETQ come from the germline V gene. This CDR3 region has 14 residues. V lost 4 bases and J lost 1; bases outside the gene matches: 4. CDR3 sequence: CASSDDRANTEAFF. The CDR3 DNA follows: TGCGCCAGCAGCGATGACAGGGCGAACACTGAAGCTTTCTTT.

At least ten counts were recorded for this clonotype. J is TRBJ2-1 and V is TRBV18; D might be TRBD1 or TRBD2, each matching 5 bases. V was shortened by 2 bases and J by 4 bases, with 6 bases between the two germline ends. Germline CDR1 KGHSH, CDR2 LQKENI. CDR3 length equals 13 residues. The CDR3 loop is CASSPGGYNEQFF. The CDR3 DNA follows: TGTGCCAGCTCACCAGGGGGTTACAATGAGCAGTTCTTC.

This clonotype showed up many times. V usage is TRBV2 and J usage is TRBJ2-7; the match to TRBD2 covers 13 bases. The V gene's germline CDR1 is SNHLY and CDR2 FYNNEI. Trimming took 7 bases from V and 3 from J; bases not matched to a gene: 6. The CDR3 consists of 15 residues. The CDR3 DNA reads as TGTGCCAGCACCGGACTAGCGGGGGCTTACTACGAGCAGTACTTC. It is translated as CASTGLAGAYYEQYF.

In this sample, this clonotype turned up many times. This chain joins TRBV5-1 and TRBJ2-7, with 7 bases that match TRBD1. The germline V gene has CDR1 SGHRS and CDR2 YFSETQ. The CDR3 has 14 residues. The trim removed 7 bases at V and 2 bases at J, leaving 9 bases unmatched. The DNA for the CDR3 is TGCGCCAGCTGCCAACGACAGGGACCCTACGAGCAGTACTTC. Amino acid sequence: CASCQRQGPYEQYF.

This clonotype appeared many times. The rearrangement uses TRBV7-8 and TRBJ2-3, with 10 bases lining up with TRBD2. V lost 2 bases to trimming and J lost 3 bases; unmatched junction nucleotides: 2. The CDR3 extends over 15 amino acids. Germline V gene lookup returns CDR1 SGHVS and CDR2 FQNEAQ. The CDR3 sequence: CASSLPAGGTDTQYF. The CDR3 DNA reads TGTGCCAGCAGCTTACCAGCGGGGGGGACAGATACGCAGTATTTT.

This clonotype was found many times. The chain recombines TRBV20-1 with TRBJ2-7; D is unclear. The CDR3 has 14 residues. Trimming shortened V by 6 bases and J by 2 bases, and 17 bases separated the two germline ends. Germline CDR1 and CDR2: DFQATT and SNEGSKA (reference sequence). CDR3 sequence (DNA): TGCAGTGCATTTACTACCGACTCGACCTACGAGCAGTACTTC. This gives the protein CSAFTTDSTYEQYF.

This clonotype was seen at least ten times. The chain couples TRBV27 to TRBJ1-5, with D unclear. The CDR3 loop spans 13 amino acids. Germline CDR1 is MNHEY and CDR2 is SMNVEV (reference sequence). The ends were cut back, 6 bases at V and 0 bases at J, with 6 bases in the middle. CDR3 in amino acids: CASRPNSNQPQHF. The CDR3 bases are TGTGCCAGCAGACCGAATAGCAATCAGCCCCAGCATTTT.

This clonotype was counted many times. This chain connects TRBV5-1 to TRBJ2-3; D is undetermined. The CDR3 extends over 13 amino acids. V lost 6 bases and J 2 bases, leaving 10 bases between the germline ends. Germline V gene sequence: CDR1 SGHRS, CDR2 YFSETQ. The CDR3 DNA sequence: TGCGCCAGCACCTCAGATACCACAGATACGCAGTATTTT. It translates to CASTSDTTDTQYF.

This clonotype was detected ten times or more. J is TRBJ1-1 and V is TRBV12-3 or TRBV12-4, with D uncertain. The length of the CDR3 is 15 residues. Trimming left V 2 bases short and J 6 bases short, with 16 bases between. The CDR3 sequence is CASSLQVPSSAEAFF. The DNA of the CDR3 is TGTGCCAGCAGTTTACAAGTCCCTAGTTCCGCTGAAGCTTTCTTT.

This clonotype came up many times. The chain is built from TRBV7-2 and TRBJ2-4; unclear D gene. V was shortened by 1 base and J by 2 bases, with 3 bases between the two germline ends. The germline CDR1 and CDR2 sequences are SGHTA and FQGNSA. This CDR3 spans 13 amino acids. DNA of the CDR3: TGTGCCAGCAGCTTAGACACCAAAAACATTCAGTACTTC. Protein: CASSLDTKNIQYF. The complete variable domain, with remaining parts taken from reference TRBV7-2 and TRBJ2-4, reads GAGVSQSPSNKVTEKGKDVELRCDPISGHTALYWYRQSLGQGLEFLIYFQGNSAPDKSGLPSDRFSAERTGGSVSTLTIQRTQQEDSAVYLCASSLDTKNIQYFGAGTRLSVL.